Presented here are 26 T cell receptor beta chains from one specimen sequenced in a study of cytomegalovirus exposure and HLA in healthy donors. The primer mix had 60 Vbeta and 13 Jbeta primers. Only in-frame clones appear in the TCRdb table, and some are missing; sequencing was by immunoSEQ multiplex PCR. The repertoire holds around 150,000 clones, 76% seen once, with 2.5% to 3.5% in the top ten. The material sequenced was PBMCs. These receptors all come from a male donor in good health and CMV-seronegative.

The genes are TRBV15 and TRBJ1-1; TRBD1 aligns across 7 bases. This CDR3 contains 16 residues. Per germline, CDR1 LNHNV and CDR2 YYDKDF (reference sequence). With V trimmed by 2 bases and J by 2 bases, 8 bases remained unmatched. Written as DNA, the CDR3 is TGTGCCACCAGCAGACGAGGGGACAGTCAAAACACTGAAGCTTTCTTT. It encodes CATSRRGDSQNTEAFF. Full variable domain (rest looked up from reference TRBV15 and TRBJ1-1): DAMVIQNPRYQVTQFGKPVTLSCSQTLNHNVMYWYQQKSSQAPKLLFHYYDKDFNNEADTPDNFQSRRPNTSFCFLDIRSPGLGDTAMYLCATSRRGDSQNTEAFFGQGTRLTVV.

The rearrangement joins TRBV4-3 to TRBJ2-1, with D unresolved. Trimming shortened V by 0 bases and J by 3 bases, and 12 bases separated the two germline ends. The CDR3 sequence is 16 residues long. Germline V lookup: CDR1 LGHNA, CDR2 YSLEER. The CDR3 DNA reads as TGCGCCAGCAGCCAAGATTACTGGTTAAACTACAATGAGCAGTTCTTC. Its protein product is CASSQDYWLNYNEQFF.

The chain combines TRBV2 with TRBJ2-7, with 10 bases matching TRBD1. The V and J ends lost 8 bases and 3 bases, in that order; junction bases with no gene match: 13. The germline V gene encodes CDR1 SNHLY and CDR2 FYNNEI. The CDR3 is made up of 16 amino acids. The CDR3: CASRAPRDRGYYEQYF. As DNA, the CDR3 is TGTGCCAGCCGAGCACCTCGGGACAGGGGATACTACGAGCAGTACTTC. The complete variable domain, with remaining parts taken from reference TRBV2 and TRBJ2-7, reads EPEVTQTPSHQVTQMGQEVILRCVPISNHLYFYWYRQILGQKVEFLVSFYNNEISEKSEIFDDQFSVERPDGSNFTLKIRSTKLEDSAMYFCASRAPRDRGYYEQYFGPGTRLTVT.

This rearrangement joins TRBV28 to TRBJ1-2; D is ambiguous. CDR1 and CDR2 (germline): MDHEN, SYDVKM. This CDR3 has 18 amino acids. Deletions cut 7 bases from V and 6 bases from J, with 30 bases between. The CDR3 spells CASMRRNRQVWFSDGYTF. DNA of the CDR3: TGTGCCAGCATGCGTCGGAACCGTCAGGTTTGGTTTTCGGATGGCTACACCTTC.

This chain connects TRBV28 to TRBJ1-5; the D is unclear. CDR1 MDHEN and CDR2 SYDVKM come from the germline V gene. The CDR3 covers 16 residues. V lost 1 base and J lost 6, with 16 bases in between. This CDR3 is CASSLFGVLKGQPQHF. The CDR3 DNA sequence: TGTGCCAGCAGTTTATTCGGGGTTTTGAAGGGTCAGCCCCAGCATTTT.

J is TRBJ1-5 and V is TRBV9, with TRBD1 matching over 10 bases. Per the germline V gene, CDR1 is SGDLS and CDR2 is YYNGEE. The CDR3 sequence is 15 residues long. Trimming removed 3 bases from V and 3 bases from J; junction bases left unmatched: 3. CDR3 residues: CASSEGQGINQPQHF. The CDR3 DNA follows: TGTGCCAGCAGCGAGGGACAGGGGATCAATCAGCCCCAGCATTTT.

CDR3 in amino acids: CASSLREGRTEAGELFF. The CDR3 nucleotides are TGTGCCAGCAGCTTACGCGAGGGGAGGACGGAGGCCGGGGAGCTGTTTTTT. The chain combines TRBV7-3 with TRBJ2-2; TRBD2 might be the D (6 bases). The germline CDR1 and CDR2 sequences are SGHTA and FQGTGA. This CDR3 spans 17 amino acids. V lost 2 bases to trimming and J lost 6 bases, with 19 bases between them.

The rearrangement links TRBV28 to TRBJ2-7, with D possibly matching TRBD1 (6 bases). Germline V gene data show CDR1 as MDHEN and CDR2 as SYDVKM. This CDR3 has 13 amino acids. V was cut by 5 bases and J by 0 bases, with 8 bases left in between. As DNA, the CDR3 is TGTGCCAGCAGTGACAGGATCTCCTACGAGCAGTACTTC. Translated: CASSDRISYEQYF.

The chain links TRBV30 to TRBJ1-5; no reliable D call. Per germline, CDR1 GTSNPN and CDR2 SVGIG (reference sequence). Trimming removed 0 bases at V and 6 bases at J, with 9 bases between. The CDR3 consists of 13 residues. The CDR3 nucleotides read TGTGCCTGGAGTGTTTCCAGAGGTCAGCCCCAGCATTTT. Residues: CAWSVSRGQPQHF. The whole variable domain, remainder taken from reference TRBV30 and TRBJ1-5, is SQTIHQWPATLVQPVGSPLSLECTVEGTSNPNLYWYRQAAGRGLQLLFYSVGIGQISSEVPQNLSASRPQDRQFILSSKKLLLSDSGFYLCAWSVSRGQPQHFGDGTRLSIL.

The chain has TRBV5-1 and TRBJ1-2; D is undetermined. V gave up 5 bases and J gave up 5 bases, with 16 bases separating them. The CDR3 spans 14 residues. Germline V gene data show CDR1 as SGHRS and CDR2 as YFSETQ. In DNA form, the CDR3 reads TGCGCCAGCAGTCCCCCGGAGGTTAGGTATGGCTACACCTTC. Its translation: CASSPPEVRYGYTF.

This chain uses TRBV6-1 with TRBJ1-5; D call uncertain. This CDR3 spans 15 amino acids. Germline values: CDR1 MNHNS, CDR2 SASEGT. The germline V and J ends were trimmed by 4 bases and 4 bases, with 14 bases remaining between them. Written as DNA, the CDR3 is TGTGCCAGCAGTGGAGGGCCCTCAACGAATCAGCCCCAGCATTTT. It yields the protein CASSGGPSTNQPQHF.

This clone was seen only a few times. This chain joins TRBV27 and TRBJ2-3; 12 bases are a match to TRBD1. Trimming at V came to 9 bases and at J to 6 bases, leaving 13 bases not matched to a gene. The CDR3 is 16 residues long. Germline loops: CDR1 MNHEY, CDR2 SMNVEV (reference sequence). The CDR3 nucleotides read TGTGCCAGTCGTTCGGAGGGGACAGGGGGCTCGGATACGCAGTATTTT. Translated, it gives CASRSEGTGGSDTQYF.

V is TRBV5-5 and J is TRBJ1-1; tentatively, D is TRBD1 (5 bases). V lost 5 bases, J lost 11 bases, and 16 bases lay in between. Germline CDR1 is SGHKS and CDR2 is YYEKEE (reference sequence). This CDR3 has 12 residues. DNA for the CDR3: TGTGCCAGCAGGGGAGCGGGGGAAGAGGCTTTCTTT. Its translation: CASRGAGEEAFF. Combining the CDR3 with reference TRBV5-5 and TRBJ1-1 gives the whole variable domain DAGVTQSPTHLIKTRGQQVTLRCSPISGHKSVSWYQQVLGQGPQFIFQYYEKEERGRGNFPDRFSARQFPNYSSELNVNALLLGDSALYLCASRGAGEEAFFGQGTRLTVV.

V usage is TRBV7-9 and J usage is TRBJ1-3; no definite D call. The length of the CDR3 is 15 residues. Germline lookup yields CDR1 SEHNR and CDR2 FQNEAQ (reference sequence). V lost 4 bases and J 0 bases, leaving 10 bases between the germline ends. This CDR3 reads CASSSGLDSGNTIYF. CDR3 in DNA: TGTGCCAGCAGCTCCGGACTTGACTCTGGAAACACCATATATTTT.

The V gene is TRBV27, the J gene TRBJ2-7; D is unresolved. CDR1 MNHEY and CDR2 SMNVEV come from the germline V gene (reference sequence). V gave up 4 bases and J gave up 5 bases, with 12 bases separating them. The CDR3 length is 13 residues. CDR3 region: CASSSPSPDEQYF. The CDR3 nucleotides are TGTGCCAGCAGTTCCCCCTCTCCCGACGAGCAGTACTTC.

The rearrangement links TRBV9 to TRBJ1-2, with D hard to call. Per the germline V gene, CDR1 is SGDLS and CDR2 is YYNGEE. Trimming shortened V by 1 base and J by 5 bases, and 9 bases separated the two germline ends. The CDR3 spans 13 residues. CDR3 loop: CASSVMADYGYTF. The CDR3 DNA reads TGTGCCAGCAGCGTAATGGCGGATTATGGCTACACCTTC.

The chain employs TRBV4-1 and TRBJ2-3, with no clear D. The CDR3 totals 15 residues. The ends were cut back, 1 base at V and 2 bases at J, with 10 bases in the middle. Germline V gene lookup returns CDR1 MGHRA and CDR2 YSYEKL. This chain's CDR3 is CASSQGAQATDTQYF. CDR3 nucleotide sequence: TGCGCCAGCAGCCAAGGGGCCCAAGCCACAGATACGCAGTATTTT.

The chain couples TRBV2 to TRBJ2-3; D is unresolved. CDR3 size: 15 residues. The germline gives CDR1 SNHLY, CDR2 FYNNEI. The V end was cut by 0 bases, the J end by 0 bases, with 7 bases between. The CDR3 nucleotides read TGTGCCAGCAGTGAAGCTAGTGTCAGCACAGATACGCAGTATTTT. Translation: CASSEASVSTDTQYF.

This chain joins TRBV5-1 and TRBJ2-3; a weak D match, TRBD1 (6 bases). V lost 4 bases and J 0 bases, leaving 12 bases between the germline ends. The CDR3 extends over 15 amino acids. Per germline, CDR1 SGHRS and CDR2 YFSETQ. CDR3 coding DNA: TGCGCCAGCAGCCAGGGGCCCGAGAGCACAGATACGCAGTATTTT. Protein sequence: CASSQGPESTDTQYF.

The chain joins TRBV7-2 to TRBJ1-5, with TRBD1 identical over 7 bases. Looked up from germline, CDR1 is SGHTA and CDR2 is FQGNSA. The trim removed 5 bases at V and 2 bases at J, leaving 3 bases unmatched. The CDR3 consists of 14 residues. The CDR3: CASSTTGGNQPQHF. Here the CDR3 DNA reads TGTGCCAGCAGCACAACAGGGGGCAATCAGCCCCAGCATTTT.

The chain joins TRBV5-4 to TRBJ2-5; 7 bases agree with TRBD1. Germline CDR1 and CDR2: SGHNT and YYREEE (reference sequence). The CDR3 is 17 residues long. After removal of 2 bases from V and 2 bases from J, the junction contained 12 bases not matched to a gene. The CDR3 reads CASSFTGASWTQETQYF. CDR3 nucleotide sequence: TGTGCCAGCAGCTTCACAGGGGCCTCCTGGACTCAAGAGACCCAGTACTTC.

Here the CDR3 reads CASSLAGSETQYF. Here the CDR3 DNA reads TGTGCCAGCAGTTTAGCAGGGTCGGAGACCCAGTACTTC. V and J are TRBV27 and TRBJ2-5, with a weak D call TRBD1 (5 bases). Germline-derived CDR1 and CDR2 are MNHEY and SMNVEV (reference sequence). Trimming took 2 bases from V and 5 from J, leaving 9 bases between them. The CDR3 length is 13 residues.

The chain is built from TRBV7-8 and TRBJ2-2, with a tentative D call TRBD2 (5 bases). Germline V gene sequence: CDR1 SGHVS, CDR2 FQNEAQ. Trimming removed 5 bases from V and 3 bases from J, with 7 bases in between. This CDR3 is built from 13 residues. The CDR3 here is CASSRGYTGELFF. For the CDR3, the DNA is TGTGCCAGCAGCCGGGGATACACCGGGGAGCTGTTTTTT.

The sample holds one count of this clone. The rearrangement uses TRBV7-2 and TRBJ2-1; D is perhaps TRBD2 (6 bases). The CDR3 length is 11 residues. The V end lost 5 bases, the J end lost 15 bases, and 14 bases lay between the germline ends. Germline-derived CDR1 and CDR2 are SGHTA and FQGNSA. CDR3 loop: CASSPGTVTFF. In DNA, the CDR3 is TGTGCCAGCAGCCCGGGGACTGTTACGTTCTTC.

V usage is TRBV19 and J usage is TRBJ1-1; D is perhaps TRBD1 (5 bases). Trimming took 4 bases from V and 6 from J, leaving 18 bases between them. CDR3 size: 15 residues. The V gene's germline CDR1 is LNHDA and CDR2 SQIVND (reference sequence). Here the CDR3 reads CASSTHAGQGPEAFF. The CDR3 coding sequence is TGTGCCAGTAGTACCCACGCGGGGCAGGGCCCTGAAGCTTTCTTT.

This chain joins TRBV4-1 and TRBJ1-3, with 8 bases lining up with TRBD1. The trim removed 1 base at V and 11 bases at J, leaving 10 bases unmatched. CDR3 size: 15 residues. CDR1 and CDR2 from the germline V gene are MGHRA and YSYEKL. In nucleotides, the CDR3 is TGCGCCAGCAGCCAAGTCGGGACAGGTTCAATCGCCATATATTTT. This sequence encodes CASSQVGTGSIAIYF.